These 13 T cell receptor beta chains originate from one sample sequenced in a study of spatial heterogeneity in lung cancer. Antigens of these TCRs are unknown. TCRdb reanalysed the 5' RACE reads using MiXCR and keeps one entry per CDR3 protein. The sample holds several thousand distinct CDR3 sequences; over 8% are singletons and the top ten take about 11%. Noted time point: sample taken at primary tumor resection. Study findings and constraints: Expanded alpha and beta TCR counts within tumors tracked tumor mutation counts.

The sample in question was lung tumor tissue, obtained at surgery. These receptors all come from a male donor with early-stage non-small cell lung cancer.

The table lists this clonotype with a few counts. The gene calls are TRBV28 and TRBJ2-2, with TRBD2 as a possible D gene (7 bases). V gave up 7 bases and J gave up 7 bases, with 19 bases separating them. CDR1 and CDR2 from the germline V gene are MDHEN and SYDVKM. CDR3 size: 15 residues. The CDR3 loop reads CASTPAGGRGGELFF. CDR3 nucleotide sequence: TGTGCCAGCACCCCGGCCGGGGGGCGAGGCGGGGAGCTGTTTTTT.

This clonotype is labeled medium-sized. The V and J genes are TRBV19 and TRBJ2-3, with D possibly being TRBD2 (5 bases). V shed 4 bases and J shed 3 bases, with 11 bases lying between them. The germline CDR1 and CDR2 sequences are LNHDA and SQIVND (reference sequence). This CDR3 has 14 amino acids. DNA for the CDR3: TGTGCCAGTAGTAGCCCCGGGGATACAGATACGCAGTATTTT. Encoded protein: CASSSPGDTDTQYF.

This clonotype was detected only a few times. The chain carries TRBV15 and TRBJ2-6; 11 bases align to TRBD1. Germline CDR1 is LNHNV and CDR2 is YYDKDF (reference sequence). V shed 3 bases, J shed 12 bases, and the junction held 4 bases outside the gene matches. The CDR3 runs 14 residues. Written as DNA, the CDR3 is TGTGCCACCAGCAGGGACAGGGGGCTGGGCGTCCTGACTTTC. Protein product: CATSRDRGLGVLTF.

The gene calls are TRBV5-5 and TRBJ1-5; D might be TRBD1 (5 bases). CDR1 SGHKS and CDR2 YYEKEE come from the germline V gene (reference sequence). The CDR3 spans 15 residues. V lost 1 base, J lost 2 bases, and 10 bases lay in between. The CDR3, as DNA: TGTGCCAGCAGCTTGTGGGGCGAGGGCAATCAGCCCCAGCATTTT. This translates into CASSLWGEGNQPQHF.

This clonotype has ten or more counts. This chain connects TRBV5-5 to TRBJ2-3; D not resolved. V was clipped by 4 bases and J by 6 bases, with 15 bases between them. In germline, CDR1 is SGHKS, CDR2 YYEKEE (reference sequence). CDR3 length equals 14 residues. The CDR3 DNA is TGTGCCAGCAGCCCGACGGTCCACGAGGATACGCAGTATTTT. This codes for CASSPTVHEDTQYF. Full variable domain (remainder filled in from reference TRBV5-5 and TRBJ2-3): DAGVTQSPTHLIKTRGQQVTLRCSPISGHKSVSWYQQVLGQGPQFIFQYYEKEERGRGNFPDRFSARQFPNYSSELNVNALLLGDSALYLCASSPTVHEDTQYFGPGTRLTVL.

This clonotype appeared many times. The genes are TRBV7-2 and TRBJ2-7, with D maybe TRBD2 (7 bases). The CDR3 covers 15 residues. Germline assignment: CDR1 SGHTA and CDR2 FQGNSA. The ends were cut back, 5 bases at V and 4 bases at J, with 18 bases in the middle. The CDR3 protein is CASSLGAGAEYEQYF. CDR3 sequence (DNA): TGTGCCAGCAGCCTAGGGGCGGGGGCGGAGTACGAGCAGTACTTC.

Relative to its sample, this clonotype is medium-sized. The chain has TRBV9 and TRBJ1-6; TRBD1 is a possible D gene (5 bases). Germline CDR1 is SGDLS and CDR2 is YYNGEE. V shed 0 bases and J shed 12 bases, with 13 bases lying between them. This CDR3 contains 14 residues. For the CDR3, the DNA is TGTGCCAGCAGCGTAGAGGGGATGAAAGGACCCCTCCACTTT. Amino acids: CASSVEGMKGPLHF.

In this sample, this clonotype is medium-sized. V and J are TRBV3-1 and TRBJ2-5; D not certain. The V gene's germline CDR1 is LGHDT and CDR2 YNNKEL (reference sequence). The V and J ends lost 1 base and 2 bases respectively, with 11 bases between them. CDR3 length equals 15 residues. CDR3 in DNA: TGTGCCAGCAGCCAAGCATGGGCGTCACAAGAGACCCAGTACTTC. This codes for CASSQAWASQETQYF.

This clonotype ranks as medium-sized (0.01 to 0.1%). The chain uses TRBV4-3 and TRBJ2-3, with 7 nucleotides matching TRBD2. The CDR3 has 15 residues. With V trimmed by 0 bases and J by 3 bases, 3 bases remained unmatched. Looked up from germline, CDR1 is LGHNA and CDR2 is YSLEER. The CDR3 spells CASSQEPSGTDTQYF. The DNA of the CDR3 is TGCGCCAGCAGCCAAGAACCTAGCGGTACAGATACGCAGTATTTT.

Relative to its sample, this clonotype is medium-sized (0.01 to 0.1%). The chain employs TRBV6-2 or TRBV6-3 and TRBJ2-7; D remains ambiguous. The CDR3 length is 14 residues. Per germline, CDR1 MNHEY and CDR2 SVGEGT. V lost 2 bases and J 2 bases, leaving 10 bases between the germline ends. The CDR3 DNA reads TGTGCCAGCAGTTACGGGCGGTCTGCCTACGAGCAGTACTTC. Translating it yields CASSYGRSAYEQYF.

This clonotype is deemed medium-sized. V is TRBV28 and J is TRBJ2-2; D assignment may be TRBD1 or TRBD2 (6 bases each). Trimming left V 3 bases short and J 6 bases short, with 8 bases between. Germline V gene lookup returns CDR1 MDHEN and CDR2 SYDVKM. The CDR3 is 13 amino acids. This CDR3 is CASSFGGPGELFF. The CDR3, as DNA: TGTGCCAGCAGTTTTGGGGGGCCCGGGGAGCTGTTTTTT.

This clonotype is deemed medium-sized. V and J are TRBV5-8 and TRBJ1-6; 8 bases are a match to TRBD1. The V and J ends lost 2 bases and 7 bases, in that order; junction bases with no gene match: 5. Per the germline V gene, CDR1 is SGHTS and CDR2 is YDEGEE. The CDR3 covers 15 residues. The CDR3 region is CASSFPTGGNSPLHF. DNA for the CDR3: TGTGCCAGCAGCTTTCCTACAGGGGGAAATTCACCCCTCCACTTT.

This clonotype was detected many times. The chain's CDR3 is CASSRLALSWDTQYF. The CDR3 region has the DNA TGTGCCAGCAGCAGACTAGCTTTGTCGTGGGATACGCAGTATTTT. The rearrangement links TRBV27 to TRBJ2-3; 7 positions agree with TRBD2. Losses at the gene ends were 6 bases for V and 6 bases for J; bases not matched to a gene: 12. The CDR3 totals 15 residues. Germline CDR1 reads MNHEY; CDR2 reads SMNVEV (reference sequence).